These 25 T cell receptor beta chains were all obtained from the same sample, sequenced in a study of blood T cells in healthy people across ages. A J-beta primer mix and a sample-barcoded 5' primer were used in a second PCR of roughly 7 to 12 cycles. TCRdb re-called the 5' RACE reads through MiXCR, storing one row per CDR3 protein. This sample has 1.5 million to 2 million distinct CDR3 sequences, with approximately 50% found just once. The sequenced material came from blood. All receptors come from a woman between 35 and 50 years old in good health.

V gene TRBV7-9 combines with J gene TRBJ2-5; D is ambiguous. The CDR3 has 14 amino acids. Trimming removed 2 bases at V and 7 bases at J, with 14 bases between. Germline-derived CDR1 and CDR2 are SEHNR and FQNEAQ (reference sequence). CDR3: CASSLSSPPRTQYF. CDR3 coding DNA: TGTGCCAGCAGCTTATCCTCACCTCCGAGGACCCAGTACTTC.

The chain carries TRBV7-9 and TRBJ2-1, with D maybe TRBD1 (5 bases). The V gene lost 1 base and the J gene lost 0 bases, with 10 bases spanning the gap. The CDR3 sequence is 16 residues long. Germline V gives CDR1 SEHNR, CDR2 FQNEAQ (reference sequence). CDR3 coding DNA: TGTGCCAGCAGCTTAGGGGGCAGCCGCTCCTACAATGAGCAGTTCTTC. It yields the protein CASSLGGSRSYNEQFF.

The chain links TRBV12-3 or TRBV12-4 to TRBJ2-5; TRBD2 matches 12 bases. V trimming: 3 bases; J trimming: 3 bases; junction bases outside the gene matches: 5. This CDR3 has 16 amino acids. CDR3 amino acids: CASSFRLAGAKETQYF. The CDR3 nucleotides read TGTGCCAGCAGTTTCAGACTAGCGGGGGCTAAAGAGACCCAGTACTTC.

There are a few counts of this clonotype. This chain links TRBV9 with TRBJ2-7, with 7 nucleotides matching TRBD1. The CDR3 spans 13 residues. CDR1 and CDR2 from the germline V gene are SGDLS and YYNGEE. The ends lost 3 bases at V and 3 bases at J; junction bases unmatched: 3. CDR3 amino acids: CASSAGTDYEQYF. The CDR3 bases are TGTGCCAGCAGCGCAGGGACAGACTACGAGCAGTACTTC.

Written as DNA, the CDR3 is TGTGCCAGCCCCATACAGGGGGATTCTTGGCGGGGGACCTACAATGAGCAGTTCTTC. The encoded protein is CASPIQGDSWRGTYNEQFF. The chain employs TRBV2 and TRBJ2-1; possible D gene TRBD1, 8 bases. This CDR3 is 19 amino acids long. The V end lost 8 bases, the J end lost 2 bases, and 28 bases lay between the germline ends. From germline, CDR1 is SNHLY and CDR2 FYNNEI.

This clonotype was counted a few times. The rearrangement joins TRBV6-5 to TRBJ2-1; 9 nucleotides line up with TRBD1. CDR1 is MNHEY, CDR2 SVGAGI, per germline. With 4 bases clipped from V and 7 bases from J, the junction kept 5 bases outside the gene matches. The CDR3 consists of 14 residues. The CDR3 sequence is CASSFAGTGNEQFF. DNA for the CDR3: TGTGCCAGCAGTTTCGCCGGGACAGGGAATGAGCAGTTCTTC.

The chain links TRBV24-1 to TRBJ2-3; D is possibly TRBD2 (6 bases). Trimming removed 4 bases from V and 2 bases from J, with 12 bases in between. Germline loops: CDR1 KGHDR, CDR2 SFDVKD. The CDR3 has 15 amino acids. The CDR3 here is CATSDTGELTDTQYF. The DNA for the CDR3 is TGTGCCACCAGTGACACGGGGGAGCTCACAGATACGCAGTATTTT.

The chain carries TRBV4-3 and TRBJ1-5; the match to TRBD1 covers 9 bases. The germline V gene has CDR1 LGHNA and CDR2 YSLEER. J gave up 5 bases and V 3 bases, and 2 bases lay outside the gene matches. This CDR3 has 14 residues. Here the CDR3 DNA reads TGCGCCAGCAGCCAGGGACAGGGCGATCAGCCCCAGCATTTT. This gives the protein CASSQGQGDQPQHF.

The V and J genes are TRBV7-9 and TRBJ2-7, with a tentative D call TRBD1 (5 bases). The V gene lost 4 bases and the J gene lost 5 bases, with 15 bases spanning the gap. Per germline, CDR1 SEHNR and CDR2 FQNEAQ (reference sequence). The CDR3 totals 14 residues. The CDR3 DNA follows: TGTGCCAGCAGCTACTGGGGCATATTCGACGAGCAGTACTTC. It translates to CASSYWGIFDEQYF.

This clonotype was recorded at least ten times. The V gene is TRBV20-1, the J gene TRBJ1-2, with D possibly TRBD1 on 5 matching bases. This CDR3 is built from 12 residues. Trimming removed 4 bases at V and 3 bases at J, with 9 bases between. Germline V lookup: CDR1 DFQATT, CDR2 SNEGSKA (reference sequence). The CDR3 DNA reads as TGCAGTGCTACAGGGCCTTACTATGGCTACACCTTC. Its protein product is CSATGPYYGYTF.

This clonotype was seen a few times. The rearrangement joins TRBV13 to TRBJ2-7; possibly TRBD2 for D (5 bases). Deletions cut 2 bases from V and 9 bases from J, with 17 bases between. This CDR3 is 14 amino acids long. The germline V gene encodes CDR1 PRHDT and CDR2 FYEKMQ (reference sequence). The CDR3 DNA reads TGTGCCAGCAGCTTACGAGGGAGCTACGACGGGCAGTACTTC. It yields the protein CASSLRGSYDGQYF. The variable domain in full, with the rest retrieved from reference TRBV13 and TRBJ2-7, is AAGVIQSPRHLIKEKRETATLKCYPIPRHDTVYWYQQGPGQDPQFLISFYEKMQSDKGSIPDRFSAQQFSDYHSELNMSSLELGDSALYFCASSLRGSYDGQYFGPGTRLTVT.

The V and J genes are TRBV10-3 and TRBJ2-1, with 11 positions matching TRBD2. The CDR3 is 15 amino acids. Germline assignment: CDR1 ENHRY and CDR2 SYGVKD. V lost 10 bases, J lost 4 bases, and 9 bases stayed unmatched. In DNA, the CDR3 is TGTGCCACTAAAGATAGCGGGGGGGGATACAATGAGCAGTTCTTC. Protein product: CATKDSGGGYNEQFF.

In DNA form, the CDR3 reads TGTGCCAGCAGTGGTGGACAGAGCGGCTACACCTTC. This translates into CASSGGQSGYTF. J is TRBJ1-2 and V is TRBV28; a possible D gene is TRBD1 (6 bases). Trimming pared 5 bases from V and 8 bases from J, leaving 12 bases between. This CDR3 contains 12 residues. Germline CDR1 is MDHEN and CDR2 is SYDVKM.

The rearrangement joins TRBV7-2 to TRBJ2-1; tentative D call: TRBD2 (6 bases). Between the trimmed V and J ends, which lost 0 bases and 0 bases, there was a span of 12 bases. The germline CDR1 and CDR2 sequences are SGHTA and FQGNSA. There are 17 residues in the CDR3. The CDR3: CASSLAAGRSSYNEQFF. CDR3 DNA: TGTGCCAGCAGCTTAGCGGCGGGGCGTAGCTCCTACAATGAGCAGTTCTTC.

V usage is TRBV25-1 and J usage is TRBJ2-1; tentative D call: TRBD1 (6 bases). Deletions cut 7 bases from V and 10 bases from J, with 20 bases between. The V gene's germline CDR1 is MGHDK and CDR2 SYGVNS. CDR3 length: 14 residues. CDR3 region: CASNRGAADREQFF. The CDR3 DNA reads TGTGCCAGCAATCGAGGGGCCGCCGACAGGGAGCAGTTCTTC. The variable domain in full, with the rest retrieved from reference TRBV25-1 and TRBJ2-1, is EADIYQTPRYLVIGTGKKITLECSQTMGHDKMYWYQQDPGMELHLIHYSYGVNSTEKGDLSSESTVSRIRTEHFPLTLESARPSHTSQYLCASNRGAADREQFFGPGTRLTVL.

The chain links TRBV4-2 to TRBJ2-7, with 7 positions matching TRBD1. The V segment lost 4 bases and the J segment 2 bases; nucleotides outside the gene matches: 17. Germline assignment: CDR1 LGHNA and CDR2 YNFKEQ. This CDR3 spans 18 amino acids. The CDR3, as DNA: TGTGCCAGCAGCCTCATAAAGGCTGACAGGGTGATCGCCTACGAGCAGTACTTC. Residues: CASSLIKADRVIAYEQYF.

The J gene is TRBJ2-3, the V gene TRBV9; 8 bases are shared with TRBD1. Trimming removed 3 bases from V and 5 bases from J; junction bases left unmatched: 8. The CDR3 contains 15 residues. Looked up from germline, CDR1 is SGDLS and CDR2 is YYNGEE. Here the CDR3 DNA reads TGTGCCAGCAGCGAAACAGGGGGGCCGGGAGATACGCAGTATTTT. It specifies CASSETGGPGDTQYF. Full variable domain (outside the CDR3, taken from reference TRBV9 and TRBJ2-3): DSGVTQTPKHLITATGQRVTLRCSPRSGDLSVYWYQQSLDQGLQFLIQYYNGEERAKGNILERFSAQQFPDLHSELNLSSLELGDSALYFCASSETGGPGDTQYFGPGTRLTVL.

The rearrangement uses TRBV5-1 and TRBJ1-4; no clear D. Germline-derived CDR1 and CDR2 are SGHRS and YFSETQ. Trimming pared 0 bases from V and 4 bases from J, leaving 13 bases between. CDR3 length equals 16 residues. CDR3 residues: CASSLAEQSGNEKLFF. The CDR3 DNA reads TGCGCCAGCAGCTTGGCCGAACAGAGCGGTAATGAAAAACTGTTTTTT. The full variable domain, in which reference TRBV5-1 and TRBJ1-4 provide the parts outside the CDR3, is KAGVTQTPRYLIKTRGQQVTLSCSPISGHRSVSWYQQTPGQGLQFLFEYFSETQRNKGNFPGRFSGRQFSNSRSEMNVSTLELGDSALYLCASSLAEQSGNEKLFFGSGTQLSVL.

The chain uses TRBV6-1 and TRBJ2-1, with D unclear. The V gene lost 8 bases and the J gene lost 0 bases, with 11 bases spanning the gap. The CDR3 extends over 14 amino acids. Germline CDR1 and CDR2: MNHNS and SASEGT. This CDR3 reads CASAGQSSYNEQFF. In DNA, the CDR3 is TGTGCCAGCGCCGGCCAGAGCTCCTACAATGAGCAGTTCTTC.

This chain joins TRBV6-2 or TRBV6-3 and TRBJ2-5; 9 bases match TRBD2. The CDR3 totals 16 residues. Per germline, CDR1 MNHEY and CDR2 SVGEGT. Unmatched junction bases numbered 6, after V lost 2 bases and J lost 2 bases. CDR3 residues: CASSYLTSGPQETQYF. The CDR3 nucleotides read TGTGCCAGCAGTTACCTTACTAGCGGGCCACAAGAGACCCAGTACTTC.

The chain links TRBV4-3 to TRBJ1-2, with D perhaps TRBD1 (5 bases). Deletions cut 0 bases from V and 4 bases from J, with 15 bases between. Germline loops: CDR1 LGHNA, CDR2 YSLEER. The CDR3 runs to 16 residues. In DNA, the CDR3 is TGCGCCAGCAGCCAAGAAATGGTGGGGCCGCTCTATGGCTACACCTTC. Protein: CASSQEMVGPLYGYTF.

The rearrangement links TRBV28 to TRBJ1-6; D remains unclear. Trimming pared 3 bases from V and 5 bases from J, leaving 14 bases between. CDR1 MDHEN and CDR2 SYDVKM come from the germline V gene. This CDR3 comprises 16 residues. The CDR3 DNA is TGTGCCAGCAGTTTCCCCGCCGACGGGGATAATTCACCCCTCCACTTT. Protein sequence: CASSFPADGDNSPLHF.

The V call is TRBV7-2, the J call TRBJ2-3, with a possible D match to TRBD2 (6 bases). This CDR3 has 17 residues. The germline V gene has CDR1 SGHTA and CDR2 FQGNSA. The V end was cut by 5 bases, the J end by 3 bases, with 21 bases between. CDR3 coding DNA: TGTGCCAGCAGCCTGCTCACCTCAATTGGGGGGACAGATACGCAGTATTTT. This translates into CASSLLTSIGGTDTQYF.

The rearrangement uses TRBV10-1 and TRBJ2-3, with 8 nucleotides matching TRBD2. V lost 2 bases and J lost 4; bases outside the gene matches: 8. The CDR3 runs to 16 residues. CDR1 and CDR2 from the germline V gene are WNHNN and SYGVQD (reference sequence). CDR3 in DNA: TGCGCCAGCAGTGAGGAAGGCGGGGGGCCTTCAGATACGCAGTATTTT. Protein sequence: CASSEEGGGPSDTQYF.

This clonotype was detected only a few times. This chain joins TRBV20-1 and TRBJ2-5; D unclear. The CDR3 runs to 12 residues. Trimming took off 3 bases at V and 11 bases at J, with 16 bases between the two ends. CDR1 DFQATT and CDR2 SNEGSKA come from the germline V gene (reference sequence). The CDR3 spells CSASLVSNEQYF. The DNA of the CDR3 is TGCAGTGCTAGCCTAGTGAGCAATGAGCAGTACTTC.